Sequencing of this T cell receptor (beta chain) was carried out in a study of T cells in Graves' hyperthyroidism and ophthalmopathy. It was RNA transcripts that yielded the amplified TCR beta CDR3 regions. HTBI primers were employed in a first-round RT-PCR of the TCR CDR3. Each CDR3 protein gets one entry after TCRdb re-called the multiplex PCR reads with MiXCR. Of some 440,000 distinct CDR3 sequences detected, approximately 15% appear once; the ten largest clones hold around an eighth. With 2 bases clipped from V and 4 bases from J, the junction kept 5 bases outside the gene matches. In germline, CDR1 is MDHEN, CDR2 SYDVKM. The CDR3 consists of 16 residues. This clonotype was observed many times.

The sequencing input was blood. This receptor was identified in a woman between 18 and 30 years old with Graves' hyperthyroidism. V and J are TRBV28 and TRBJ2-1; 10 bases align to TRBD2. The CDR3 spells CASSLDERGGYNEQFF. In DNA form, the CDR3 reads TGTGCCAGCAGTTTAGATGAGCGGGGGGGGTACAATGAGCAGTTCTTC.